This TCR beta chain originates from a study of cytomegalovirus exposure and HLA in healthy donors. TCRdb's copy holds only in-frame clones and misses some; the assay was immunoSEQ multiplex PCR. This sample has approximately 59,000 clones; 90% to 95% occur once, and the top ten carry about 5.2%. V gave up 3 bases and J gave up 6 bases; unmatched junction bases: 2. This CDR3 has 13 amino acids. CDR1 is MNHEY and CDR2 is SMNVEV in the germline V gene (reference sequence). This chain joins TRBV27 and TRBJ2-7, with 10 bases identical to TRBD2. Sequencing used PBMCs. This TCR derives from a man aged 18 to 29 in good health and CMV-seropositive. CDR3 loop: CASSFSSGSEQYF. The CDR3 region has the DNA TGTGCCAGCAGTTTCTCTAGCGGGAGCGAGCAGTACTTC.